This T cell receptor (beta chain) was recorded in a study of regulatory T cells in long-lasting Graves disease. On this clonotype: At one of its ends the junction is not consistent with the germline gene, which may arise from a read error.

The CDR3 has 14 amino acids. Germline V lookup: CDR1 SGHRS, CDR2 YFSETQ. Time point described: newly diagnosed GD, antithyroid drugs for less than 3 months. After RNA was extracted from PBMCs, the TCR library was made from it. Building the TCR beta libraries relied on iRepertoire HTBI primers, and CDR3 regions underwent Arm-PCR. In the source study's methods: The identification of approximately 62 TRBV and 14 TRBJ segments was made across samples. One entry per CDR3 protein, called by TCRdb with MiXCR from the multiplex PCR reads. The V and J calls were not made by the authors but by TCRdb's processing. The data hold over 500,000 distinct CDR3 sequences, with approximately 15% observed a single time. These data were likewise used in another study, on T cells in Graves' hyperthyroidism and ophthalmopathy.

The source material was peripheral blood mononuclear cells (PBMCs), sampled at new diagnosis, from a patient treated with antithyroid drugs. This receptor was identified in a woman aged 25-40 years with Graves disease. The J gene is TRBJ1-2, the V gene TRBV5-1, with TRBD1 matching 10 bases. The CDR3 sequence is CAGSFGTGEFGYTF. The CDR3 DNA sequence: TGCGCCGGCAGCTTCGGGACAGGGGAATTTGGCTACACCTTC.